What follows is one TCR beta chain and its context. The assay was immunoSEQ multiplex PCR, and TCRdb's table has in-frame clones only and misses some. The repertoire includes a few hundred thousand clones, about 82% of them detected once, and 7.2% sits in the top ten. This record comes from a study of blood T cell repertoires in COVID-19. Study summary: Nucleic acid was either cDNA or gDNA, and it came from T cells, B-cell-depleted T cells, or PBMCs.

The CDR3 is made up of 16 amino acids. The J segment lost 6 bases and the V segment lost 6 bases, leaving 9 bases of the junction unmatched. Germline V gives CDR1 MNHEY, CDR2 SMNVEV (reference sequence). The source of this sequence is a human donor in a cohort sampled during active COVID-19. The sample consisted of peripheral blood. V is TRBV27 and J is TRBJ2-2; TRBD1 agrees at 11 bases. The CDR3 sequence: CASSPRTGGDAGELFF. The CDR3 DNA follows: TGTGCCAGCAGCCCCAGGACAGGGGGCGACGCCGGGGAGCTGTTTTTT.